The T cell receptor (beta chain) described here comes from a study of shared clonotypes between healthy human individuals. About the research overall: Each donor contributed plates that comprised three CD4 naive, three CD4 memory, two CD8 naive and one CD8 memory. The study, taken as a whole, reports: A generally larger estimated richness was seen in naive subsets than in memory subsets.

V was clipped by 4 bases and J by 5 bases, with 14 bases between them. The CDR3 is 14 residues long. CDR1 is SGHAT and CDR2 is FQNNGV in the germline V gene. Sequencing used immunoSEQ multiplex PCR; TCRdb keeps in-frame clones, though not all of them. In the table there are approximately 640,000 clones, approximately 75% of which are singletons. The CD4+ fraction was divided into a CD45RA+ naive subset and a CD45RA-negative memory subset. In regard to this clone: Its antigen is unidentified.

The sample taken for sequencing was memory CD4+ T cells sorted from blood. Subset: CD45RA-negative fraction. The chain joins TRBV11-2 to TRBJ1-2; the D gene is possibly TRBD1 (6 bases). The TCR comes from a woman aged 30 to 39 in good health. This CDR3 reads CASSSTIQGYGYTF. CDR3 in DNA: TGTGCCAGCAGCTCCACGATACAGGGATATGGCTACACCTTC.